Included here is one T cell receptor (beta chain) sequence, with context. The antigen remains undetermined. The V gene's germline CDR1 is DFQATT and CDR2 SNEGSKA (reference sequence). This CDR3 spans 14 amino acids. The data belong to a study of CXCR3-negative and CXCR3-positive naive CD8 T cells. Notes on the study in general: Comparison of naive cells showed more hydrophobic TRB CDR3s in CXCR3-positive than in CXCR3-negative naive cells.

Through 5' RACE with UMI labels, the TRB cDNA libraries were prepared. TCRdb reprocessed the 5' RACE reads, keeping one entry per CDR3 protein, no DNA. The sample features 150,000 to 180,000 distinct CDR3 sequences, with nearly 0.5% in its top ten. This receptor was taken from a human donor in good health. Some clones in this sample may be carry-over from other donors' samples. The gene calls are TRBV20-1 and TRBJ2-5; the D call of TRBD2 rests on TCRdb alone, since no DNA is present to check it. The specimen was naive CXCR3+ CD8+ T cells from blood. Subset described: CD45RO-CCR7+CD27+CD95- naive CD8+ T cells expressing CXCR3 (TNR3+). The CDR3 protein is CSARRPAGWETQYF.